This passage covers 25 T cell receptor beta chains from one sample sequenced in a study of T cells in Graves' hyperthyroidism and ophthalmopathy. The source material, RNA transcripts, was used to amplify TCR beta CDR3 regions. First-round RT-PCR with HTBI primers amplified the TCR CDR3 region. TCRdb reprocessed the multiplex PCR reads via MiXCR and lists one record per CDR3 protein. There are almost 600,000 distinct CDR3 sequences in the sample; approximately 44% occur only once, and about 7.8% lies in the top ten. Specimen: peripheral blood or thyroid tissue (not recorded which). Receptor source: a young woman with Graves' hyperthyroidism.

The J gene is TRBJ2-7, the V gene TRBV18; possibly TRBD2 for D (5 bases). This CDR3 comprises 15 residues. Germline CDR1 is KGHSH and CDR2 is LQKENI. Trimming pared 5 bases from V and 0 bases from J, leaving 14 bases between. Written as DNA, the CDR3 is TGTGCCAGCTCAACGGGTCTAGCCCACTCCTACGAGCAGTACTTC. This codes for CASSTGLAHSYEQYF.

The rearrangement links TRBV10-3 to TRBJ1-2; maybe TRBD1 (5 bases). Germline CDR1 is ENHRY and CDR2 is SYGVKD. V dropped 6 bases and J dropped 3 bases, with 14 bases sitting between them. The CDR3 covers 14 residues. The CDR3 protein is CAIRTAGSDYGYTF. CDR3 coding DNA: TGTGCCATCAGAACGGCAGGGTCGGACTATGGCTACACCTTC.

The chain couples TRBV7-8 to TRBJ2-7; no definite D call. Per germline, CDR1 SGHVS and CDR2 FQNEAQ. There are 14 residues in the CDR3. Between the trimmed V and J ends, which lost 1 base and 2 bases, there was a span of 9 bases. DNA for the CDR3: TGTGCCAGCAGCTTAGTAAAAGTTACCTACGAGCAGTACTTC. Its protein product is CASSLVKVTYEQYF.

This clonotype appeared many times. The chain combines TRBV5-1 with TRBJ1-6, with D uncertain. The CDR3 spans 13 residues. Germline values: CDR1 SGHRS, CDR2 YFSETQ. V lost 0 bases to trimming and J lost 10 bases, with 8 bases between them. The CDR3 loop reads CASSLVGRSPLHF. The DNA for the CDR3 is TGCGCCAGCAGCTTGGTGGGGAGATCACCCCTCCACTTT.

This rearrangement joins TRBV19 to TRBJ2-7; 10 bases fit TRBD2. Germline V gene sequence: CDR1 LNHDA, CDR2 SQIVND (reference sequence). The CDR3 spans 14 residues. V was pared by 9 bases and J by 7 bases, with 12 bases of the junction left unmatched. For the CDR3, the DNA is TGTGCCAGCGGACTAGCGGCGAACACCGGGGAGCAGTACTTC. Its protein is CASGLAANTGEQYF.

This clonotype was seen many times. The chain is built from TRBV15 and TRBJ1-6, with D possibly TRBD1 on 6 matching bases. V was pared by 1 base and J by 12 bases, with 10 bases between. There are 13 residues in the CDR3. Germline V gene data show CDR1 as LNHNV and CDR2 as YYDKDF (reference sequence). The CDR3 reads CATSRVGGGPLHF. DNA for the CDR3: TGTGCCACCAGCAGAGTAGGGGGGGGACCCCTCCACTTT.

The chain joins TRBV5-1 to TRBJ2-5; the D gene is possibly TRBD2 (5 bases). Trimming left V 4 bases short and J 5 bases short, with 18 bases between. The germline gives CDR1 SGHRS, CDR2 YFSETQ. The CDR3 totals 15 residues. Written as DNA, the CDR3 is TGCGCCAGCAGCCCCCAAGCGGAGCAGCGGGAGACCCAGTACTTC. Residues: CASSPQAEQRETQYF.

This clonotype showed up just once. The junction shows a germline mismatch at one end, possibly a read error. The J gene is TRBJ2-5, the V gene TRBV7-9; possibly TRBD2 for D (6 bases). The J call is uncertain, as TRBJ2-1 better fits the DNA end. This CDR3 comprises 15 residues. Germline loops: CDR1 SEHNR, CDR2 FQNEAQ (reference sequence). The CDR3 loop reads CASTLGRWAASEQFF. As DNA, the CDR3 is TGTGCCAGCACCTTAGGGAGGTGGGCGGCCTCTGAGCAGTTCTTC.

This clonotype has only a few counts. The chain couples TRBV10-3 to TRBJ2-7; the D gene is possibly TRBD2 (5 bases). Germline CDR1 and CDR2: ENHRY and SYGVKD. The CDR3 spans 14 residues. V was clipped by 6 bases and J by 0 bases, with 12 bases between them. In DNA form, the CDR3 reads TGTGCCATCAGGATAGCGAAGAGCTCCTACGAGCAGTACTTC. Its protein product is CAIRIAKSSYEQYF.

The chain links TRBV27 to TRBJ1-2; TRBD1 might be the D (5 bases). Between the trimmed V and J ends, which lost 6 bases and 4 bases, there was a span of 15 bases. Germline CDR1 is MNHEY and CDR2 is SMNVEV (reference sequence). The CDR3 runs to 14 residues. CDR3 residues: CASSGHSRGYGYTF. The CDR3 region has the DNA TGTGCCAGCAGCGGACACTCACGCGGCTATGGCTACACCTTC.

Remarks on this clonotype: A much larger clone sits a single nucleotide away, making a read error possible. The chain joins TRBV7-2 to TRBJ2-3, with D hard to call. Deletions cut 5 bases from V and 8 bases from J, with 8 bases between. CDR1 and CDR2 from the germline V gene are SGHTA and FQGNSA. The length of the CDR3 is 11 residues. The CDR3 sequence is CASSPIATQYF. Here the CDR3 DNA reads TGTGCCAGCAGCCCGATAGCTACGCAGTATTTT.

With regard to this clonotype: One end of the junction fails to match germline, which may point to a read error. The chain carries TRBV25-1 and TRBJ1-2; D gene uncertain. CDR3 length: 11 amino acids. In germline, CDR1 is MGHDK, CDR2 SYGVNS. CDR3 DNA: TGTGCCAGCCAAGATTTTAGGCCGATCGCCTTC. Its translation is CASQDFRPIAF.

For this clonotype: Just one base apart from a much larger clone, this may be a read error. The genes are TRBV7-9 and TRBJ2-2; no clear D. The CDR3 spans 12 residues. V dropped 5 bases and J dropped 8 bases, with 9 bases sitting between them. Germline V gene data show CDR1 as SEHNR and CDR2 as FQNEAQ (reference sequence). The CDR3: CASSQIPGELFF. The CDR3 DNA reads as TGTGCCAGCAGCCAAATCCCAGGGGAGCTGTTTTTT.

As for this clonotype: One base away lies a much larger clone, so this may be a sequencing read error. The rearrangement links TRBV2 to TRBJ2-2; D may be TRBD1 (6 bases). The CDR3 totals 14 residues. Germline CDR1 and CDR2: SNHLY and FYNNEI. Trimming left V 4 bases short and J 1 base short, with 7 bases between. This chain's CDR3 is CASSVGGNTGELFF. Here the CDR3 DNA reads TGTGCCAGCAGTGTAGGGGGGAACACCGGGGAGCTGTTTTTT.

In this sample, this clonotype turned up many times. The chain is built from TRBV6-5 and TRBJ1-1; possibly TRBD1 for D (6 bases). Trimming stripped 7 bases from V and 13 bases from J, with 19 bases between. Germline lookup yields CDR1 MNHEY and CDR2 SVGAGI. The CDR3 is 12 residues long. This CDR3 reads CASTRGHLDVFF. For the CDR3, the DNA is TGTGCCAGCACGCGGGGACACCTAGATGTTTTCTTT.

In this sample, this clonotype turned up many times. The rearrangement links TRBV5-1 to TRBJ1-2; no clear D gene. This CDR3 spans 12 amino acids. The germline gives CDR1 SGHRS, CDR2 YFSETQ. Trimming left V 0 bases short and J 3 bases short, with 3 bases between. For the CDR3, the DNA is TGCGCCAGCAGCTTGGCCCACTATGGCTACACCTTC. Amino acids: CASSLAHYGYTF.

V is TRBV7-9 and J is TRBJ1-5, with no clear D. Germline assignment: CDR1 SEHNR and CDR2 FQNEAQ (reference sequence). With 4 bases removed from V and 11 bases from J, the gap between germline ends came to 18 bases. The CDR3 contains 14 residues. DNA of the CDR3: TGTGCCAGCAGCTGGGCAGTGTACCAAGAGACCCAGCATTTT. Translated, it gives CASSWAVYQETQHF.

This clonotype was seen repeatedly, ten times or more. The CDR3 DNA reads TGTGCCAGCAGTTTTTCGGACAGCGCCTCAGTTTCTTGGAAACTGTTTTTT. Its translation is CASSFSDSASVSWKLFF. The chain carries TRBV12-3 or TRBV12-4 and TRBJ1-4; D perhaps matches TRBD1 (6 bases). V lost 3 bases and J 11 bases, leaving 25 bases between the germline ends. The CDR3 extends over 17 amino acids.

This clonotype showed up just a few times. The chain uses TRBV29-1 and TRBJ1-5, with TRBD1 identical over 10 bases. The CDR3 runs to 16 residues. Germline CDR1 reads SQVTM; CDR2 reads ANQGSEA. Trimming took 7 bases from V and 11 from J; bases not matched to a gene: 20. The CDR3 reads CSGQGASGRAVETQHF. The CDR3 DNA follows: TGCAGCGGACAGGGGGCTAGCGGGAGGGCCGTGGAGACCCAGCATTTT.

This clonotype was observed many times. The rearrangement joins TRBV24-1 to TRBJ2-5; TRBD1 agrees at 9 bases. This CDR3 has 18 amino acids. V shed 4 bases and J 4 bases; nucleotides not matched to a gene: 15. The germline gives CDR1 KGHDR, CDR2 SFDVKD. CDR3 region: CATSDRSTPTGGGETQYF. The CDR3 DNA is TGTGCCACCAGTGACCGAAGTACCCCCACAGGGGGCGGAGAGACCCAGTACTTC.

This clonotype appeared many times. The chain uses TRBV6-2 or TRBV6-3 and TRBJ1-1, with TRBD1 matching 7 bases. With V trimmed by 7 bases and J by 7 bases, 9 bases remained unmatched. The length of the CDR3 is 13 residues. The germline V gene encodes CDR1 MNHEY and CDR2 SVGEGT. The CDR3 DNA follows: TGTGCCAGCACTATCGGGACAGCGTTTGAAGCTTTCTTT. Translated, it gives CASTIGTAFEAFF.

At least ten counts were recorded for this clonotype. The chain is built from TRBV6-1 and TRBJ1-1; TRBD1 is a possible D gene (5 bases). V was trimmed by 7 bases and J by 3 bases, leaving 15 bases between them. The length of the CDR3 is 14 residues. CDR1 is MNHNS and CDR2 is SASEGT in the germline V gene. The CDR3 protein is CASKRGKVDTEAFF. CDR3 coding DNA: TGTGCCAGCAAACGGGGGAAGGTGGACACTGAAGCTTTCTTT.

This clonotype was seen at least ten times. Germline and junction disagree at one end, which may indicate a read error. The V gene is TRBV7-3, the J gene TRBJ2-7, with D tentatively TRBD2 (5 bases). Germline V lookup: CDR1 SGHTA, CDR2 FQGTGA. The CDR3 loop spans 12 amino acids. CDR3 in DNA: TGTGCCAGCAGCCCTGACACCGGGGAGCTGTACTTC. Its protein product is CASSPDTGELYF.

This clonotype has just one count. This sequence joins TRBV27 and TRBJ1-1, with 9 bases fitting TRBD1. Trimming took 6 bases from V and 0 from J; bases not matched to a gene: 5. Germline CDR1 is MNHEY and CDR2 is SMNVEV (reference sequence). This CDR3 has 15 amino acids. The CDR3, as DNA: TGTGCCAGCAGCGGGACAGGGACGTTGAACACTGAAGCTTTCTTT. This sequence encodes CASSGTGTLNTEAFF.

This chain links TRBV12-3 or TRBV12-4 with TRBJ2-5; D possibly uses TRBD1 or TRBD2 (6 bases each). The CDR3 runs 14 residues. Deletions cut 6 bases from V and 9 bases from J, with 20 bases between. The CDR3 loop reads CASRIQGGNQPQYF. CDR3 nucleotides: TGTGCCAGCAGAATACAGGGAGGCAATCAGCCCCAGTACTTC.